What follows describes a single TCR beta chain. Its specificity is unknown. Vbeta (60) and Jbeta (13) primers were used in the PCR. The table came from immunoSEQ multiplex PCR; TCRdb's copy has only in-frame clones and leaves some out. The repertoire has about 140,000 clones, around 82% of them found once; the top ten carry 6.8%. This sample is part of a study of cytomegalovirus exposure and HLA in healthy donors. Study-level points and caveats: Accounts indicate the classifier identified cytomegalovirus status with strong specificity and sensitivity.

Between the trimmed V and J ends, which lost 4 bases and 5 bases, there was a span of 14 bases. The V gene's germline CDR1 is PRHDT and CDR2 FYEKMQ (reference sequence). The CDR3 covers 14 residues. The chain has TRBV13 and TRBJ2-5; TRBD1 might be the D (6 bases). The receptor was derived from a man between 40 and 49 years old in good health and CMV-seropositive. The sample consisted of PBMCs. Written as DNA, the CDR3 is TGTGCCAGCAGCTCCACTTACAGGGAGGAGACCCAGTACTTC. It encodes CASSSTYREETQYF.